This T cell receptor beta chain was captured by sequencing in a study of blood T cells in healthy people across ages. The study's findings and limits: With naive T cell percentage, TCR beta diversity showed a strong correlation. Both naive CD4+ cell counts and diversity were greater in long-lived donors than in aged donors. It was not possible, with unsorted PBMCs, to conclusively compare naive and antigen-experienced cells.

A sample-barcoded 5' primer and a J-beta primer mix were used in a second PCR of about 7 to 12 cycles. Using its own MiXCR run on the 5' RACE reads, TCRdb lists one record per CDR3 protein. Among around 900,000 distinct CDR3 sequences listed, roughly 51% were seen once. Worth noting for this clonotype: As yet, its antigen is unknown.

Sequenced input: blood. This receptor was identified in a woman in her sixties or seventies in good health.

Written as DNA, the CDR3 is TGCGCCAGCAGCTTGAGACAGGGGGCACCCAAAAACATTCAGTACTTC. Translating it yields CASSLRQGAPKNIQYF. The gene calls are TRBV5-1 and TRBJ2-4; 10 nucleotides align to TRBD1. V gave up 1 base and J gave up 2 bases; unmatched junction bases: 3. CDR3 size: 16 residues. CDR1 and CDR2 (germline): SGHRS, YFSETQ.